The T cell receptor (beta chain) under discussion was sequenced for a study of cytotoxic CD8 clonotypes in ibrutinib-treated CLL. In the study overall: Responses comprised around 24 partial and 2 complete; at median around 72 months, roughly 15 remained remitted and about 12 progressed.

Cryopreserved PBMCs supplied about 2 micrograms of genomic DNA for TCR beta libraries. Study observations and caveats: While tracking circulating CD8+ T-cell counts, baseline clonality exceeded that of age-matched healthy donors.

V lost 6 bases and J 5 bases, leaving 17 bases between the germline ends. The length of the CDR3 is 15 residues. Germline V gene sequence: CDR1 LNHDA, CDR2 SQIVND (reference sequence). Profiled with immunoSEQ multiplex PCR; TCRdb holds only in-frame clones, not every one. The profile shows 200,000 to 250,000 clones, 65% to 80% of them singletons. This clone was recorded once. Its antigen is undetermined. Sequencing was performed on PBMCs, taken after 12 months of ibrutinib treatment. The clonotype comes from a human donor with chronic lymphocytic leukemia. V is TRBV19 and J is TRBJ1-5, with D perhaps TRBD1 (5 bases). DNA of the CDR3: TGTGCCAGTAGCCTTCCCGGTCAGGGTTATCAGCCCCAGCATTTT. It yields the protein CASSLPGQGYQPQHF.